Listed below are T cell receptor beta chains from one sample, sequenced in a study of PD-L1 blockade in urothelial cancer. Assay used: immunoSEQ multiplex PCR; TCRdb lists only in-frame clones, some missing. There are about 84,000 clones in the sample; roughly 82% occur only once, and 9.5% lies in the top ten. This specimen consisted of PBMCs, obtained around atezolizumab (anti-PD-L1) treatment. The receptors originated from a man between 70 and 80 years old with urothelial cancer. Both conserved end residues are part of each CDR3. D genes are given only for firm matches. Clone size is given for some rows only: seen once, a few or many times, or a class if the clone is expanded.

J,V,D,size,length,DNA,CDR3
TRBJ1-4,TRBV11-2,NA,NA,14,TGTGCCAGCAGCTCTGGGCCGCACAGTGAAAAACTGTTTTTT,CASSSGPHSEKLFF
TRBJ2-3,TRBV9,NA,NA,19,TGTGCCAGCAGCGTAGGGGGCCGAAGTTTCCAATATAGCACAGATACGCAGTATTTT,CASSVGGRSFQYSTDTQYF
TRBJ2-1,TRBV5-4,TRBD2,NA,17,TGTGCCAGCAGCTCTGGTGGACTAGCGGGGTTCTACAATGAGCAGTTCTTC,CASSSGGLAGFYNEQFF
TRBJ2-7,TRBV19,TRBD2,NA,15,TGTGCCAGTAGCGCAATAGCGGGCGCCTCCTACGAGCAGTACTTC,CASSAIAGASYEQYF
TRBJ2-3,TRBV7-8,NA,few,18,TGTGCCAGCAGCAAGGGGACTGGGACAGCCCCAGCTTTAGATACGCAGTATTTT,CASSKGTGTAPALDTQYF
TRBJ1-4,TRBV5-1,TRBD1,NA,14,TGCGCCAGCAGCTTCGGACAGGGCCCTGAAAAACTGTTTTTT,CASSFGQGPEKLFF
TRBJ2-7,TRBV9,TRBD2,NA,13,TGTGCCAGCAGCGGACCGAGCGGGAACGAGCAGTACTTC,CASSGPSGNEQYF
TRBJ2-3,TRBV5-1,NA,NA,12,TGCGCCAGCAGCCCCACCGGGTTCCGGAAGTATTTT,CASSPTGFRKYF
TRBJ2-7,TRBV7-9,NA,NA,12,TGTGCCAGCAGCTTTAGCTCCTACGAGCAGTACTTC,CASSFSSYEQYF
TRBJ2-7,TRBV9,NA,few,14,TGTGCCAGCAGCGTAGGTTGGAGCTCCTACGAGCAGTACTTC,CASSVGWSSYEQYF
TRBJ1-1,TRBV5-1,NA,NA,14,TGCGCCAGCAGCTCCGCACAGGGTGAGACTGAAGCTTTCTTT,CASSSAQGETEAFF
TRBJ2-1,TRBV7-6,NA,NA,15,TGTGCCAGCAGCTTAGCGGCTGCGGGGTACAATGAGCAGTTCTTC,CASSLAAAGYNEQFF
TRBJ2-4,TRBV4-3,TRBD2,NA,15,TGCGCCAGCAGCCAACGGGGACTAGCGAAAAACATTCAGTACTTC,CASSQRGLAKNIQYF
TRBJ2-1,TRBV9,TRBD2,NA,15,TGTGCCAGCAGCGGAACTAGCGTCTCCTACAATGAGCAGTTCTTC,CASSGTSVSYNEQFF
TRBJ2-7,TRBV6-5,TRBD2,NA,13,TGTGCCAGCAGTTCTGCGGGAGTTTACGAGCAGTACTTC,CASSSAGVYEQYF
TRBJ2-2,TRBV7-2,NA,many,15,TGTGCCATCCTTATGACAGCGCGCTACACCGGGGAGCTGTTTTTT,CAILMTARYTGELFF
TRBJ2-1,TRBV9,NA,NA,17,TGTGCCAGCAGCGTAGGGGGGCGGGTTGGGACCTACAATGAGCAGTTCTTC,CASSVGGRVGTYNEQFF
TRBJ2-3,TRBV6-1,NA,NA,14,TGTGCCAGCAGTACCGGACTGGGCACAGATACGCAGTATTTT,CASSTGLGTDTQYF
TRBJ1-1,TRBV19,TRBD1,NA,15,TGTGCCAGTAGTTCTCGGACAGGGGGGCTTACTGAAGCTTTCTTT,CASSSRTGGLTEAFF
TRBJ1-2,TRBV7-2,NA,few,16,TGTGCCAGCAGCTTAGGGAGGGGGGGGCCTAACTATGGCTACACCTTC,CASSLGRGGPNYGYTF
TRBJ1-1,TRBV4-1,TRBD1,NA,17,TGCGCCAGCAGCCACGATATACAGGGGGGCTTTAACACTGAAGCTTTCTTT,CASSHDIQGGFNTEAFF
TRBJ1-6,TRBV6-6,TRBD1,NA,13,TGTGCCAGCAGTCCGGGACAGAATTCACCCCTCCACTTT,CASSPGQNSPLHF
TRBJ2-2,TRBV7-9,NA,NA,15,TGTGCCAGCAGCTTAACGGGAGACGGCCCCGGGGAGCTGTTTTTT,CASSLTGDGPGELFF
TRBJ2-3,TRBV29-1,TRBD2,few,15,TGCAGCGTTGAAAGGGCGGGAGGCTTCACAGATACGCAGTATTTT,CSVERAGGFTDTQYF
TRBJ1-5,TRBV10-3,NA,NA,15,TGTGCCATCAGTGAGTCTGAGGGCGCGGGACAGCCCCAGCATTTT,CAISESEGAGQPQHF
TRBJ2-1,TRBV6-6,TRBD2,NA,13,TGTGCCAGCGGACTAGCGGGGTACAATGAGCAGTTCTTC,CASGLAGYNEQFF
TRBJ1-2,TRBV6-5,TRBD1,once,13,TGTGCCAGCAGGACCGGGACAGGCGGTTACTACACCTTC,CASRTGTGGYYTF
TRBJ2-2,TRBV6-4,TRBD2,NA,16,TGTGCCAGCAGCCCTCTAGCGGGAGGGAACACCGGGGAGCTGTTTTTT,CASSPLAGGNTGELFF
TRBJ2-6,TRBV10-3,NA,NA,15,TGTGCCATCAGTGGACAGCTTTCTGGGGCCAACGTCCTGACTTTC,CAISGQLSGANVLTF
TRBJ2-2,TRBV4-2,TRBD1,few,18,TGTGCCAGCAGCTTCCACCGTAGACAGGGGGCGCCCACCGGGGAGCTGTTTTTT,CASSFHRRQGAPTGELFF
TRBJ2-5,TRBV2,NA,NA,12,TGTGCCAGCACTAGGGGGATGGAGACCCAGTACTTC,CASTRGMETQYF
TRBJ1-2,TRBV6-1,NA,NA,13,TGTGCCAGCAGAGAAGGGGTTGGGGGGGGCTACACCTTC,CASREGVGGGYTF
TRBJ1-2,TRBV2,NA,once,15,TGTGCCAGCACCAAGGGAGGGACATGGATATTTGGCTACACCTTC,CASTKGGTWIFGYTF
TRBJ2-1,TRBV5-1,TRBD2,NA,16,TGCGCCAGCAGCTTGGGGCCTAGCGGGGGGGCTGTTGAGCAGTTCTTC,CASSLGPSGGAVEQFF
TRBJ2-3,TRBV11-3,NA,NA,12,TGTGCCAGCAGCTTAGAGAGAGATACGCAGTATTTT,CASSLERDTQYF
TRBJ2-5,TRBV7-3,NA,NA,15,TGTGCCAGCAGCTTAGGGGGACTTCACCAAGAGACCCAGTACTTC,CASSLGGLHQETQYF
TRBJ1-5,TRBV6-1,TRBD1,NA,16,TGTGCCAGCAGTGTCGGGACAGGGGAGGGCAATCAGCCCCAGCATTTT,CASSVGTGEGNQPQHF
TRBJ2-3,TRBV5-1,TRBD2,few,16,TGCGCCAGCAGCTCAAACAGCGGGGGGGCTGAAGATACGCAGTATTTT,CASSSNSGGAEDTQYF
TRBJ2-5,TRBV5-6,TRBD1,NA,14,TGTGCCAGCAGCTGGGACAGGGGGGGAGAGACCCAGTACTTC,CASSWDRGGETQYF
TRBJ2-1,TRBV7-8,NA,NA,15,TGTGCCAGCAGCTTAGCGACAGGGAGGTTCAATGAGCAGTTCTTC,CASSLATGRFNEQFF
TRBJ2-5,TRBV5-4,TRBD1,NA,16,TGTGCCAGCAGCTTGGGGGGGACAGGGGAGGGGGAGACCCAGTACTTC,CASSLGGTGEGETQYF
TRBJ2-5,TRBV2,TRBD2,NA,15,TGTGCCAGCAGTGAAAGGTGGACTAGTCGAGAGACCCAGTACTTC,CASSERWTSRETQYF
TRBJ1-2,TRBV19,NA,NA,14,TGTGCCAGTAGCATCCAGGGCTGGGGCTATGGCTACACCTTC,CASSIQGWGYGYTF
TRBJ2-5,TRBV2,TRBD2,NA,15,TGTGCCAGCAGTGTCCAGACTAGCGGACAAGAGACCCAGTACTTC,CASSVQTSGQETQYF
TRBJ2-7,TRBV30,TRBD1,NA,14,TGTGCCTGGAGTGCTGACAGGGGGGACTACGAGCAGTACTTC,CAWSADRGDYEQYF
TRBJ2-2,TRBV6-1,NA,NA,14,TGTGCCAGCAGTGCTGGGGGCGAGTCCGGGGAGCTGTTTTTT,CASSAGGESGELFF
TRBJ2-7,TRBV19,NA,NA,15,TGTGCCAGTAGTATAAAAACCCTCTTTGAGAGCGAGCAGTACTTC,CASSIKTLFESEQYF
TRBJ2-2,TRBV5-8,TRBD2,NA,15,TGTGCCAGCAGCTTGGATAGCGGGGGAACCGGGGAGCTGTTTTTT,CASSLDSGGTGELFF